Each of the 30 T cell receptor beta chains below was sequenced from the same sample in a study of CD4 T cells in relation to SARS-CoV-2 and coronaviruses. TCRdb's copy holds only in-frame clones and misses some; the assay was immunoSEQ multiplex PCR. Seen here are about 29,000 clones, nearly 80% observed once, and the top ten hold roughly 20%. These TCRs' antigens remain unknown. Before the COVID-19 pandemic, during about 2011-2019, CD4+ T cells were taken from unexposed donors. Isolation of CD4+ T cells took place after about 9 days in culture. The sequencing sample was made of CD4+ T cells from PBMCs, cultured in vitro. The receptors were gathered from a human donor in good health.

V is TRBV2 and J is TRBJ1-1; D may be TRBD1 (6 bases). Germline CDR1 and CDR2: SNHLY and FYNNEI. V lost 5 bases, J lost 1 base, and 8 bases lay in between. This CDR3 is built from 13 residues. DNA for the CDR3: TGTGCCAGCAGTTCGGACAGGAACACTGAAGCTTTCTTT. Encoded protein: CASSSDRNTEAFF.

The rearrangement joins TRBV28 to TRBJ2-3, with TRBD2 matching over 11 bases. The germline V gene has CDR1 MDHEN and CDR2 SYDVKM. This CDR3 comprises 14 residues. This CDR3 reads CDGASGGNHDTQYF. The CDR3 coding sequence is TGTGATGGGGCTAGCGGGGGGAATCATGATACGCAGTATTTT.

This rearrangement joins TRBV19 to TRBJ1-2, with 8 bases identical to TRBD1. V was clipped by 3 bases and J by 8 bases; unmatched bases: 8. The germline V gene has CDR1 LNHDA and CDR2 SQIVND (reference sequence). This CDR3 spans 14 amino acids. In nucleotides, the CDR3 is TGTGCCAGTAGTATTCAGGGGGCTTCGAGGGGCTACACCTTC. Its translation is CASSIQGASRGYTF.

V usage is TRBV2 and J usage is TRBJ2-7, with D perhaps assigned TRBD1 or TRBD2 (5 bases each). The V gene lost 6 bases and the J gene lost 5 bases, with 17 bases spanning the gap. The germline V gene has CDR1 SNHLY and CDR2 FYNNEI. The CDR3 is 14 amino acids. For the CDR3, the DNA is TGTGCCAGCAGGGGGACGAGGGGCAGGGACGAGCAGTACTTC. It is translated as CASRGTRGRDEQYF.

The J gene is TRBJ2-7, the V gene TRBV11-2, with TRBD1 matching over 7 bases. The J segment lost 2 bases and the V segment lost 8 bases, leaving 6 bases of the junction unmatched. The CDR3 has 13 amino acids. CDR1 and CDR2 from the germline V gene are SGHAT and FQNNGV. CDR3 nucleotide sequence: TGTGCCAGCGGGCGGACAGGCCCCTACGAGCAGTACTTC. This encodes CASGRTGPYEQYF.

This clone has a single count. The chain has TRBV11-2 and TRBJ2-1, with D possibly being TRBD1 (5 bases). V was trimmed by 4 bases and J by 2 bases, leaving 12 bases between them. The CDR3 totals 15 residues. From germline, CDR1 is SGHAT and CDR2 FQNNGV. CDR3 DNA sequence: TGTGCCAGCAGCTCCCAGGGCGACCCCTACAATGAGCAGTTCTTC. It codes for CASSSQGDPYNEQFF.

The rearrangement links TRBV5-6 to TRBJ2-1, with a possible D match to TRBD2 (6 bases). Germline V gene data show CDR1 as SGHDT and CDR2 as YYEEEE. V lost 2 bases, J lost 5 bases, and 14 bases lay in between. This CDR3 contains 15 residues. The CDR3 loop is CASSFGGLHNNEQFF. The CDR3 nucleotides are TGTGCCAGCAGCTTCGGGGGACTGCATAACAATGAGCAGTTCTTC.

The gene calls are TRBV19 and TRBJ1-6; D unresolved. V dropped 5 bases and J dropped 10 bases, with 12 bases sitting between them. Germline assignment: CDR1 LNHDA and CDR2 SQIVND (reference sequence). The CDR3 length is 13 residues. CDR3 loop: CASSHPEDSPLHF. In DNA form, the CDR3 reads TGTGCCAGTAGTCACCCAGAGGACTCACCCCTCCACTTT. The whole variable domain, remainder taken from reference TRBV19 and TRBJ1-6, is DGGITQSPKYLFRKEGQNVTLSCEQNLNHDAMYWYRQDPGQGLRLIYYSQIVNDFQKGDIAEGYSVSREKKESFPLTVTSAQKNPTAFYLCASSHPEDSPLHFGNGTRLTVT.

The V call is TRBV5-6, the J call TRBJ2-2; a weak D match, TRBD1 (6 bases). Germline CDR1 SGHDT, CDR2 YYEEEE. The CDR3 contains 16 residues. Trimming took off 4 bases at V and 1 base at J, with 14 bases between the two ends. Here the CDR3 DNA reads TGTGCCAGCAGCCAACCGGGACATCTGAACACCGGGGAGCTGTTTTTT. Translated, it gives CASSQPGHLNTGELFF.

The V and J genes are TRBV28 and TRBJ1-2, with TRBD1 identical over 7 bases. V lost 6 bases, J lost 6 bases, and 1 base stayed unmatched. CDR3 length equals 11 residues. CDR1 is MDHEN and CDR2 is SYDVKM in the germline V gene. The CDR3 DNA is TGTGCCAGCAGCACAGGGGATGGCTACACCTTC. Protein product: CASSTGDGYTF.

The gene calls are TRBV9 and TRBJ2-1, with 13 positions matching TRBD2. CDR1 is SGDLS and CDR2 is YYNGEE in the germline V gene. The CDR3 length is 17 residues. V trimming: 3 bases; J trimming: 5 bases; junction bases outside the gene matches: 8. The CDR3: CASSGFRGLAGNNEQFF. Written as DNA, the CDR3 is TGTGCCAGCAGCGGCTTTAGGGGACTAGCGGGGAACAATGAGCAGTTCTTC.

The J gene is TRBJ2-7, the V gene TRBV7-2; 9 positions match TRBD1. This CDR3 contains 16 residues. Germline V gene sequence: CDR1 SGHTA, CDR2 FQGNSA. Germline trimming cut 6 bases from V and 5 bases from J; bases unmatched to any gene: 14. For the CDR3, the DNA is TGTGCCAGCAGTTTCATACCGGGACAGGGAGGGGACGAGCAGTACTTC. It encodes CASSFIPGQGGDEQYF.

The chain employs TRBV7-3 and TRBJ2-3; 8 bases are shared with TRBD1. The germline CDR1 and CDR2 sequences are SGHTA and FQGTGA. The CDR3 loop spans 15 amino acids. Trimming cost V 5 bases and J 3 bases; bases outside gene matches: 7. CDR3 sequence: CASSRTGRRTDTQYF. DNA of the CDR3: TGTGCCAGCAGCCGGACAGGGAGGCGGACAGATACGCAGTATTTT.

DNA for the CDR3: TGTGCCAGCAGCTTGGGGAGGCCTAGCGTGACCTACGAGCAGTACTTC. Translation: CASSLGRPSVTYEQYF. This chain links TRBV5-4 with TRBJ2-7; the D gene is possibly TRBD2 (6 bases). The germline V and J ends were trimmed by 0 bases and 2 bases, with 15 bases remaining between them. The germline V gene encodes CDR1 SGHNT and CDR2 YYREEE (reference sequence). This CDR3 is built from 16 residues.

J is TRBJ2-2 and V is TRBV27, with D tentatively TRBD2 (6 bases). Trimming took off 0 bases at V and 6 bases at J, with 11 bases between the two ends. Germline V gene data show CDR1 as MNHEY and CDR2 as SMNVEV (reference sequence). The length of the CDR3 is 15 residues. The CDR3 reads CASSLSVRRAGELFF. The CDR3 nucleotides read TGTGCCAGCAGTTTATCGGTCAGGAGGGCCGGGGAGCTGTTTTTT.

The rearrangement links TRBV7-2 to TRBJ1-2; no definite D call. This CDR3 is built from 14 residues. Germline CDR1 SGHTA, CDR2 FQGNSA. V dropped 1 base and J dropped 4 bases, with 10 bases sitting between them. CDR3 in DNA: TGTGCCAGCAGCTTAGATGCAGGCCCCTATGGCTACACCTTC. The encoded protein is CASSLDAGPYGYTF.

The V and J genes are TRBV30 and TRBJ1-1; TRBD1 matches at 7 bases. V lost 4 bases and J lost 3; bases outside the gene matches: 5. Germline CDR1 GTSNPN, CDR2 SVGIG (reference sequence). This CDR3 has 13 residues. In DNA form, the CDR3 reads TGTGCCTGGACTAGGGGGCAAGACACTGAAGCTTTCTTT. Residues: CAWTRGQDTEAFF.

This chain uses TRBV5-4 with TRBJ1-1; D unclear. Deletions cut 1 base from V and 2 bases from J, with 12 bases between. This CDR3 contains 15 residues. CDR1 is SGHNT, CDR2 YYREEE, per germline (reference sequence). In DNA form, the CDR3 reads TGTGCCAGCAGCTTGTTTGCAGGTACCAACACTGAAGCTTTCTTT. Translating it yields CASSLFAGTNTEAFF.

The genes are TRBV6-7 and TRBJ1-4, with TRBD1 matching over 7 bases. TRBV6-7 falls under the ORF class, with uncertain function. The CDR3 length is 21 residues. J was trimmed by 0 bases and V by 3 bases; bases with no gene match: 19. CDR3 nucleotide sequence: TGTGCCAGCAGTTATTTGGTAGGACAGGATCCCACCCGTACAACTAATGAAAAACTGTTTTTT. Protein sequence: CASSYLVGQDPTRTTNEKLFF.

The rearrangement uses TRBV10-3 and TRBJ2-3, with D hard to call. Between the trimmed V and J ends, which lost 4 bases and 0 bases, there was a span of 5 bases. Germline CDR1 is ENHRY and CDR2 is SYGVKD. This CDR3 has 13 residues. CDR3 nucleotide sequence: TGTGCCATCAGTGTGGCTAGCACAGATACGCAGTATTTT. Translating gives CAISVASTDTQYF.

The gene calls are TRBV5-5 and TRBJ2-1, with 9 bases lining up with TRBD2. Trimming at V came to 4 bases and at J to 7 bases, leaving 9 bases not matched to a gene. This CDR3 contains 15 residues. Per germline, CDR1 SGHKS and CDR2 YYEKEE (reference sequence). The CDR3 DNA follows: TGTGCCAGCAGCCAGGGGCAGGCGGGGGGGAATGAGCAGTTCTTC. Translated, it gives CASSQGQAGGNEQFF.

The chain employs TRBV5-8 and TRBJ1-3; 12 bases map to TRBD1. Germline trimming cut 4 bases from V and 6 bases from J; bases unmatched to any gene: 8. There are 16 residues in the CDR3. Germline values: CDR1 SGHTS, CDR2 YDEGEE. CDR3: CASSRDGTGGSNTIYF. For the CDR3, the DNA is TGTGCCAGCAGCCGCGACGGGACAGGGGGCTCAAACACCATATATTTT.

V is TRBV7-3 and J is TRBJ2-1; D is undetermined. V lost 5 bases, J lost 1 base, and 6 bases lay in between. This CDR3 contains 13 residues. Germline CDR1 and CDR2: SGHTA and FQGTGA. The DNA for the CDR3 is TGTGCCAGCAGCCCTAATTCCTACAATGAGCAGTTCTTC. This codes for CASSPNSYNEQFF.

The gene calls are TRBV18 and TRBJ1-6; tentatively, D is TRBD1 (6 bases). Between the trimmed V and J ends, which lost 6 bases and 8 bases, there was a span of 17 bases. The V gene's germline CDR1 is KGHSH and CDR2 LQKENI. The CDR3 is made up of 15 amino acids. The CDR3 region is CASSPQSPGDSPLHF. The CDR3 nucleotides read TGTGCCAGCTCCCCTCAAAGTCCAGGGGATTCACCCCTCCACTTT.

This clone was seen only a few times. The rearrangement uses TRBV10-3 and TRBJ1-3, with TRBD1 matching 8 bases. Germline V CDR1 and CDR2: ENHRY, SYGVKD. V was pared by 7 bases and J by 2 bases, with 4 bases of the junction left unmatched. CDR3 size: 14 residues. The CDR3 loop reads CAITTDRAGNTIYF. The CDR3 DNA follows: TGTGCCATCACCACGGACAGGGCTGGAAACACCATATATTTT.

CDR3 nucleotide sequence: TGTGCCAGCAGTACCAGAGTGACCGGGACAGCTTACGAGCAGTACTTC. This sequence encodes CASSTRVTGTAYEQYF. The chain links TRBV6-2 or TRBV6-3 to TRBJ2-7, with 7 bases matching TRBD1. J lost 4 bases, V lost 5 bases, and 14 bases had no gene match. The CDR3 length is 16 residues. Germline loops: CDR1 MNHEY, CDR2 SVGEGT.

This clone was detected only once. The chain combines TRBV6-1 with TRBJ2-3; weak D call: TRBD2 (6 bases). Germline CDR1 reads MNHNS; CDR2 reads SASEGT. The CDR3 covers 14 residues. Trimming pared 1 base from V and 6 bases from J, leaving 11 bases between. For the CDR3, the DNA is TGTGCCAGCAGTGAAGGCGGAGGGGTTGATACGCAGTATTTT. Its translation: CASSEGGGVDTQYF.

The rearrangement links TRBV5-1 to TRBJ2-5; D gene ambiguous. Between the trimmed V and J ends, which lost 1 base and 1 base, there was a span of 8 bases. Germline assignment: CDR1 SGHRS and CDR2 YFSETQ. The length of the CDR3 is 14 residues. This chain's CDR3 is CASSLSTVQETQYF. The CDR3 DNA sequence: TGCGCCAGCAGCTTGTCAACAGTCCAAGAGACCCAGTACTTC.

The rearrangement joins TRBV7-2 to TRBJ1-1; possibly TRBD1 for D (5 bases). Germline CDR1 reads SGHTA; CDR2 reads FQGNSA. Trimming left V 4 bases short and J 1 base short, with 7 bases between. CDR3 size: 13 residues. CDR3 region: CASSSQGNTEAFF. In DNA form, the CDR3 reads TGTGCCAGCAGCTCCCAGGGGAACACTGAAGCTTTCTTT.

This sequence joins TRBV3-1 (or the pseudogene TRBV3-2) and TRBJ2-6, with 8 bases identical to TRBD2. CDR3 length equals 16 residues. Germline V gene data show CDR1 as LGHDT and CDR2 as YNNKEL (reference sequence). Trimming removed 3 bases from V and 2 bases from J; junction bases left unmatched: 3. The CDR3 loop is CASSQDSGTGANVLTF. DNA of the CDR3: TGTGCCAGCAGCCAGGATAGCGGGACTGGGGCCAACGTCCTGACTTTC.